The T cell receptor beta chain described here comes from a study of blood T cells in healthy people across ages. After removal of 8 bases from V and 5 bases from J, the junction contained 11 bases not matched to a gene. The CDR3 spans 14 residues. CDR1 SGHTA and CDR2 FQGNSA come from the germline V gene. This clonotype was recorded a few times. Its antigen is still unknown. Overall study findings and caveats: It was found that TCR beta diversity correlated strongly with the percentage of naive T cells.

A second PCR of roughly 7 to 11 cycles used a sample-barcoded 5' primer and a J-beta primer mix. Every molecule of cDNA carried a tag from a template-switch adaptor with 12 random nucleotides. A single record per CDR3 protein comes from TCRdb applying MiXCR to the 5' RACE reads. The data contain 650,000 to 1,000,000 distinct CDR3 sequences, about half of them singletons. Donors were systemically healthy Caucasian individuals from Russia aged roughly 6 to 95 years. The sequence was obtained from a man older than 75 in good health. The sequenced material came from blood. The chain carries TRBV7-2 and TRBJ2-5; TRBD2 aligns across 7 bases. For the CDR3, the DNA is TGTGCCAGCGCCCGGGAGGCCCGAACGGAGACCCAGTACTTC. Its translation is CASAREARTETQYF.